This passage covers 18 T cell receptor beta chains from one sample sequenced in a study of T-cell reconstitution after alpha-beta-depleted transplantation in children. Preparation of the TCRbeta library was carried out with unique molecular identifiers. MiXCR was run by TCRdb on the PCR reads, yielding one entry per CDR3 protein. In the table there are around 450,000 distinct CDR3 sequences, 10% to 13% of which are singletons. The source material was PBMCs, sampled before TCRalphabeta/CD19-depleted stem cell transplant. All receptors come from a child aged 2 to 10 with inherited bone marrow failure, due to receive a stem cell transplant.

This clonotype showed up many times. V gene TRBV7-2 combines with J gene TRBJ1-4; D perhaps matches TRBD1 (6 bases). Germline CDR1 is SGHTA and CDR2 is FQGNSA. The V gene lost 8 bases and the J gene lost 7 bases, with 17 bases spanning the gap. The CDR3 loop spans 14 amino acids. CDR3 amino acids: CASRRGGQGEKLFF. In nucleotides, the CDR3 is TGTGCCAGCCGTAGGGGGGGGCAGGGTGAAAAACTGTTTTTT. The complete variable domain, with remaining parts taken from reference TRBV7-2 and TRBJ1-4, reads GAGVSQSPSNKVTEKGKDVELRCDPISGHTALYWYRQSLGQGLEFLIYFQGNSAPDKSGLPSDRFSAERTGGSVSTLTIQRTQQEDSAVYLCASRRGGQGEKLFFGSGTQLSVL.

This clonotype was observed many times. The V and J genes are TRBV5-6 and TRBJ2-1; TRBD1 matches 7 bases. The CDR3 has 15 amino acids. Looked up from germline, CDR1 is SGHDT and CDR2 is YYEEEE. Losses at the gene ends were 2 bases for V and 7 bases for J; bases not matched to a gene: 9. CDR3 loop: CASSLYRGGKNEQFF. As DNA, the CDR3 is TGTGCCAGCAGCTTATACAGGGGCGGCAAGAATGAGCAGTTCTTC.

In its sample, this clonotype was seen many times. The CDR3 DNA reads TGTGCCAGCAGTTTAGACAGGGGGCAGGGCGGCTACACCTTC. It encodes CASSLDRGQGGYTF. The chain is built from TRBV28 and TRBJ1-2, with 10 bases that match TRBD1. The CDR3 contains 14 residues. J lost 8 bases, V lost 2 bases, and 5 bases had no gene match. Germline V gene lookup returns CDR1 MDHEN and CDR2 SYDVKM.

There are many counts of this clonotype. This chain uses TRBV20-1 with TRBJ1-5; tentative D call: TRBD1 (5 bases). The CDR3 runs to 14 residues. Germline V gene sequence: CDR1 DFQATT, CDR2 SNEGSKA (reference sequence). Trimming removed 6 bases from V and 0 bases from J, with 12 bases in between. The CDR3 DNA is TGCAGTGCAGGCGACAGCCCTAGCAATCAGCCCCAGCATTTT. Translated: CSAGDSPSNQPQHF.

The chain joins TRBV20-1 to TRBJ1-3; TRBD1 might be the D (5 bases). CDR1 and CDR2 (germline): DFQATT, SNEGSKA (reference sequence). The CDR3 runs 13 residues. Trimming left V 4 bases short and J 4 bases short, with 11 bases between. The DNA for the CDR3 is TGCAGTGCTACCGGGGGGGTAGGAAACACCATATATTTT. Its translation: CSATGGVGNTIYF.

This clonotype was found a few times. Here the CDR3 reads CASSFRTGTSGIESYTDTQYF. In DNA form, the CDR3 reads TGTGCCAGCAGCTTTAGGACCGGGACTAGCGGCATAGAAAGCTACACAGATACGCAGTATTTT. J is TRBJ2-3 and V is TRBV11-2; 11 nucleotides agree with TRBD2. This CDR3 has 21 amino acids. Germline CDR1 and CDR2: SGHAT and FQNNGV. V was clipped by 3 bases and J by 2 bases; unmatched bases: 19.

This clonotype was detected ten times or more. The chain recombines TRBV7-2 with TRBJ2-5; D is ambiguous. Germline CDR1 is SGHTA and CDR2 is FQGNSA. Trimming cost V 1 base and J 5 bases, with 17 bases left between them. The CDR3 covers 16 residues. CDR3 sequence reads: CASSLVGLRFQETQYF. The CDR3 DNA sequence: TGTGCCAGCAGCTTAGTCGGGTTGCGCTTCCAGGAGACCCAGTACTTC.

This clonotype was detected a few times. The chain employs TRBV27 and TRBJ2-2, with 7 bases matching TRBD2. Germline V lookup: CDR1 MNHEY, CDR2 SMNVEV (reference sequence). V was clipped by 8 bases and J by 2 bases; unmatched bases: 11. CDR3 length equals 16 residues. The DNA of the CDR3 is TGTGCCAGCCGATACGGACTAGGCATAAACACCGGGGAGCTGTTTTTT. Protein sequence: CASRYGLGINTGELFF.

The rearrangement links TRBV4-3 to TRBJ2-7, with a tentative D call TRBD2 (5 bases). V shed 0 bases and J shed 2 bases, with 8 bases lying between them. There are 14 residues in the CDR3. The V gene's germline CDR1 is LGHNA and CDR2 YSLEER. The CDR3 coding sequence is TGCGCCAGCAGCCAAGACGGGGAAGCCTACGAGCAGTACTTC. Encoded protein: CASSQDGEAYEQYF.

In its sample, this clonotype was seen many times. The CDR3 DNA follows: TGTGCCAGCACCCTTGGGCCCCAAGGCAACGAGCAGTACTTC. It is translated as CASTLGPQGNEQYF. The V gene is TRBV27, the J gene TRBJ2-7; D gene ambiguous. The germline V and J ends were trimmed by 7 bases and 5 bases, with 18 bases remaining between them. This CDR3 is built from 14 residues. The germline V gene encodes CDR1 MNHEY and CDR2 SMNVEV (reference sequence).

In its sample, this clonotype was seen many times. The V gene is TRBV7-2, the J gene TRBJ1-2; D ambiguous. The CDR3 extends over 11 amino acids. Trimming removed 1 base from V and 14 bases from J, with 11 bases in between. Per the germline V gene, CDR1 is SGHTA and CDR2 is FQGNSA. This CDR3 is CASSLEWGVTF. The CDR3 DNA reads TGTGCCAGCAGCTTAGAGTGGGGAGTTACCTTC.

This clonotype was detected many times. The V call is TRBV20-1, the J call TRBJ1-1; D is unresolved. The V gene lost 2 bases and the J gene lost 3 bases, with 13 bases spanning the gap. This CDR3 has 14 amino acids. Germline assignment: CDR1 DFQATT and CDR2 SNEGSKA (reference sequence). In nucleotides, the CDR3 is TGCAGTGCTAGAAATCGTCCGGGGTACACTGAAGCTTTCTTT. Translation gives CSARNRPGYTEAFF.

This clonotype was detected many times. J is TRBJ1-2 and V is TRBV12-3 or TRBV12-4, with D unresolved. The length of the CDR3 is 11 residues. Trimming removed 6 bases at V and 4 bases at J, with 6 bases between. This chain's CDR3 is CASRDPYGYTF. Here the CDR3 DNA reads TGTGCCAGCAGGGATCCCTATGGCTACACCTTC.

The genes are TRBV30 and TRBJ1-6; TRBD1 matches at 7 bases. The germline CDR1 and CDR2 sequences are GTSNPN and SVGIG (reference sequence). This CDR3 spans 13 amino acids. V shed 1 base, J shed 9 bases, and the junction held 3 bases outside the gene matches. The CDR3 protein is CAWSGQGGSPLHF. Here the CDR3 DNA reads TGTGCCTGGAGTGGGCAGGGGGGTTCACCCCTCCACTTT.

This clonotype showed up just a few times. The V gene is TRBV20-1, the J gene TRBJ2-1, with D unresolved. The length of the CDR3 is 14 residues. The V gene's germline CDR1 is DFQATT and CDR2 SNEGSKA (reference sequence). V lost 0 bases and J 8 bases, leaving 14 bases between the germline ends. The CDR3 reads CSARDVRIRDEQFF. The CDR3 nucleotides read TGCAGTGCTAGAGATGTACGCATTAGAGATGAGCAGTTCTTC.

The sample holds many counts of this clonotype. This chain uses TRBV19 with TRBJ2-1; D unresolved. V lost 1 base, J lost 6 bases, and 4 bases lay in between. The CDR3 loop spans 12 amino acids. Germline V gene sequence: CDR1 LNHDA, CDR2 SQIVND (reference sequence). The CDR3 sequence: CASSIGGNEQFF. In DNA form, the CDR3 reads TGTGCCAGTAGTATAGGAGGCAATGAGCAGTTCTTC.

In this sample, this clonotype turned up many times. V gene TRBV7-6 combines with J gene TRBJ1-1; D is uncertain. The CDR3 loop spans 12 amino acids. V lost 8 bases, J lost 5 bases, and 12 bases lay in between. CDR1 and CDR2 from the germline V gene are SGHVS and FNYEAQ. DNA for the CDR3: TGTGCCAGCGGCGCAAGAGGTACTGAAGCTTTCTTT. The encoded protein is CASGARGTEAFF.

The table lists this clonotype with many counts. The rearrangement uses TRBV6-1 and TRBJ1-6; D unclear. V lost 7 bases, J lost 0 bases, and 16 bases lay in between. The CDR3 contains 17 residues. Per germline, CDR1 MNHNS and CDR2 SASEGT. The chain's CDR3 is CASTRPTRSSYNSPLHF. The CDR3 region has the DNA TGTGCCAGCACCAGACCTACCAGGAGCTCCTATAATTCACCCCTCCACTTT.